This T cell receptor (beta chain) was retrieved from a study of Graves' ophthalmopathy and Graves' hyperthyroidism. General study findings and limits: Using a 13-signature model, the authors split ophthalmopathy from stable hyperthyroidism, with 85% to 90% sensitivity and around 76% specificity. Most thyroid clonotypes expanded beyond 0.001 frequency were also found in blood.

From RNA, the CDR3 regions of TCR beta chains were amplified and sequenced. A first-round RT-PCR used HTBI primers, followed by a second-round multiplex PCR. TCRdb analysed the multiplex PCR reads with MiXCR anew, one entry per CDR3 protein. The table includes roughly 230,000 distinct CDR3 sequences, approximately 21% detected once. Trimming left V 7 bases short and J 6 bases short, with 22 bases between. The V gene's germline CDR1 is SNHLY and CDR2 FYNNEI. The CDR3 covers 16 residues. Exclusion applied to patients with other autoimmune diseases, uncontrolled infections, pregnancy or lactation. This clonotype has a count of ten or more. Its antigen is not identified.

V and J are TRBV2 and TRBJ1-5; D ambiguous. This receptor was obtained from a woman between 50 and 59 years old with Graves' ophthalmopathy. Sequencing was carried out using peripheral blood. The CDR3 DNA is TGTGCCAGCAATGGGATGACAAACCCGAAGGGTCAGCCCCAGCATTTT. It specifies CASNGMTNPKGQPQHF.